The 18 T cell receptor beta chains reported below all come from one sample, sequenced in a study of blood T cell repertoires in COVID-19. Profiling relied on immunoSEQ multiplex PCR, and the TCRdb table lists in-frame clones only, not all of them. The sample records approximately 300,000 clones, around 87% being singletons. The sequenced sample consisted of peripheral blood. The receptors originated from a woman aged 40 to 50 with COVID-19, enrolled during active disease.

This clone was seen just once. The gene calls are TRBV27 and TRBJ1-2; the match to TRBD1 covers 8 bases. V lost 6 bases and J lost 5; bases outside the gene matches: 8. The CDR3 is made up of 14 amino acids. Per germline, CDR1 MNHEY and CDR2 SMNVEV (reference sequence). The CDR3 sequence is CASSPGGVMYGYTF. In nucleotides, the CDR3 is TGTGCCAGCAGCCCAGGGGGCGTAATGTATGGCTACACCTTC.

J is TRBJ2-3 and V is TRBV5-1, with TRBD1 identical over 9 bases. The CDR3 spans 14 residues. The V gene end was trimmed by 1 base and the J gene end by 9 bases; junction bases not matched to a gene: 6. Germline V gene sequence: CDR1 SGHRS, CDR2 YFSETQ. The DNA for the CDR3 is TGCGCCAGCAGCTTGAGGGGACAGGGAGAGACGCAGTATTTT. It specifies CASSLRGQGETQYF.

The chain employs TRBV28 and TRBJ1-4, with D uncertain. Germline CDR1 and CDR2: MDHEN and SYDVKM. V was pared by 5 bases and J by 8 bases, with 12 bases between. The CDR3 totals 13 residues. CDR3 protein: CASSPPPGEKLFF. Here the CDR3 DNA reads TGTGCCAGCAGTCCCCCTCCCGGGGAAAAACTGTTTTTT.

The chain joins TRBV29-1 to TRBJ2-2; D unresolved. The CDR3 covers 14 residues. Germline CDR1 SQVTM, CDR2 ANQGSEA. Trimming removed 4 bases from V and 0 bases from J, with 9 bases in between. The CDR3 sequence is CSVGSGSNTGELFF. The DNA of the CDR3 is TGCAGCGTTGGATCAGGTTCGAACACCGGGGAGCTGTTTTTT.

This chain connects TRBV28 to TRBJ1-2; D ambiguous. The CDR3 length is 12 residues. The V gene's germline CDR1 is MDHEN and CDR2 SYDVKM. Trimming took 6 bases from V and 4 from J, leaving 9 bases between them. The CDR3 loop is CASSPRGYGYTF. The DNA of the CDR3 is TGTGCCAGCAGCCCTCGGGGCTATGGCTACACCTTC.

The chain couples TRBV6-5 to TRBJ1-1; D remains ambiguous. Trimming took 8 bases from V and 3 from J, leaving 19 bases between them. The germline V gene encodes CDR1 MNHEY and CDR2 SVGAGI. This CDR3 has 15 residues. The CDR3 loop reads CASGLPGGGDTEAFF. The CDR3 DNA is TGTGCCAGCGGGCTCCCTGGTGGAGGAGACACTGAAGCTTTCTTT.

The chain recombines TRBV27 with TRBJ1-1; 9 nucleotides agree with TRBD1. Germline V CDR1 and CDR2: MNHEY, SMNVEV (reference sequence). Losses at the gene ends were 4 bases for V and 4 bases for J; bases not matched to a gene: 4. This CDR3 is built from 14 residues. The CDR3 sequence: CASSSRTGVTEAFF. CDR3 bases: TGTGCCAGCAGTTCTCGGACAGGGGTCACTGAAGCTTTCTTT.

V gene TRBV2 combines with J gene TRBJ2-2; the match to TRBD2 covers 10 bases. This CDR3 has 16 amino acids. V dropped 6 bases and J dropped 6; count of bases not matched to a gene: 10. The germline V gene encodes CDR1 SNHLY and CDR2 FYNNEI. The CDR3 loop reads CASRISGGTYAGELFF. CDR3 DNA: TGTGCCAGCAGAATTAGCGGGGGGACCTACGCCGGGGAGCTGTTTTTT.

The V gene is TRBV6-6, the J gene TRBJ1-5; D not resolved. V lost 6 bases to trimming and J lost 9 bases, with 15 bases between them. The CDR3 length is 13 residues. Germline V gene lookup returns CDR1 MNHNY and CDR2 SVGAGI (reference sequence). The CDR3 nucleotides are TGTGCCAGCAGCCCCGGGAGGGCCGGGCCCCAGCATTTT. Its translation is CASSPGRAGPQHF.

The chain joins TRBV4-3 to TRBJ2-1; D is undetermined. The CDR3 runs 15 residues. Looked up from germline, CDR1 is LGHNA and CDR2 is YSLEER. Trimming removed 4 bases at V and 0 bases at J, with 10 bases between. This chain's CDR3 is CASSPRSDSYNEQFF. The CDR3 nucleotides are TGCGCCAGCAGCCCCCGGTCTGACTCCTACAATGAGCAGTTCTTC.

The V call is TRBV29-1, the J call TRBJ2-5, with 7 positions matching TRBD1. The V gene's germline CDR1 is SQVTM and CDR2 ANQGSEA. Losses at the gene ends were 4 bases for V and 5 bases for J; bases not matched to a gene: 1. The CDR3 extends over 11 amino acids. This chain's CDR3 is CSVGGQETQYF. CDR3 bases: TGCAGCGTTGGGGGACAGGAGACCCAGTACTTC.

This chain uses TRBV28 with TRBJ2-1, with TRBD2 identical over 10 bases. This CDR3 spans 15 amino acids. J was trimmed by 9 bases and V by 5 bases; bases with no gene match: 10. Germline V gene sequence: CDR1 MDHEN, CDR2 SYDVKM. The CDR3 reads CASSGAGGPFSEQFF. The CDR3 region has the DNA TGTGCCAGCAGTGGAGCGGGGGGGCCTTTCAGTGAGCAGTTCTTC.

There are a few counts of this clone. The rearrangement uses TRBV14 and TRBJ2-1, with 7 bases lining up with TRBD1. J was trimmed by 5 bases and V by 1 base; bases with no gene match: 8. The germline gives CDR1 SGHDN, CDR2 FVKESK. This CDR3 spans 16 amino acids. CDR3 nucleotides: TGTGCCAGCAGCCAAGCCCGGGACAGCTACAACAATGAGCAGTTCTTC. As protein: CASSQARDSYNNEQFF.

V is TRBV6-4 and J is TRBJ2-2, with 8 bases aligning to TRBD2. Trimming at V came to 6 bases and at J to 4 bases, leaving 7 bases not matched to a gene. Germline V CDR1 and CDR2: MRHNA, SNTAGT. CDR3 length: 15 residues. The DNA for the CDR3 is TGTGCCAGCAGCCCACAAGGACTAGCCACCGGGGAGCTGTTTTTT. This codes for CASSPQGLATGELFF.

The CDR3 nucleotides are TGTGCCACCAGTGATTTTAGGGACAGGGCTTTAAATCAGCCCCAGCATTTT. This gives the protein CATSDFRDRALNQPQHF. This chain uses TRBV24-1 with TRBJ1-5; 9 positions match TRBD1. V was clipped by 1 base and J by 4 bases; unmatched bases: 7. The CDR3 runs 17 residues. Germline V gives CDR1 KGHDR, CDR2 SFDVKD.

The chain joins TRBV12-5 to TRBJ2-3, with D possibly matching TRBD1 (6 bases). Germline CDR1 is LGHNT and CDR2 is FRNRAP. Trimming took off 3 bases at V and 5 bases at J, with 15 bases between the two ends. The CDR3 totals 15 residues. The CDR3 reads CASGFRGALGDTQYF. In nucleotides, the CDR3 is TGTGCTAGTGGTTTCAGGGGCGCTCTAGGAGATACGCAGTATTTT.

This chain joins TRBV6-1 and TRBJ1-6; no clear D gene. Trimming stripped 1 base from V and 7 bases from J, with 20 bases between. Germline-derived CDR1 and CDR2 are MNHNS and SASEGT. This CDR3 is 18 amino acids long. The CDR3: CASSEEGWRSHANSPLHF. The CDR3, as DNA: TGTGCCAGCAGTGAAGAAGGCTGGCGGTCCCACGCCAATTCACCCCTCCACTTT.

The chain employs TRBV28 and TRBJ1-4; 9 bases agree with TRBD1. This CDR3 is 14 amino acids long. Trimming cost V 6 bases and J 7 bases; bases outside gene matches: 6. Germline values: CDR1 MDHEN, CDR2 SYDVKM. DNA of the CDR3: TGTGCCAGCAGCTTGGGACAGGGTATTGAAAAACTGTTTTTT. This gives the protein CASSLGQGIEKLFF.